This passage covers 13 T cell receptor beta chains from one sample sequenced in a study of shared clonotypes between healthy human individuals. Repertoires were generated with immunoSEQ multiplex PCR, while TCRdb's copy carries only in-frame clones and drops some. The top ten clones hold 0.13% of a sample with about 2 million clones, 95% of them seen once. The source material was naive CD4+ T cells sorted from blood. Subset given: CD45RA+ positively selected. The receptors here all came from a man aged 18-30 years in good health.

CDR3 in amino acids: CASTGTANEKLFF. DNA for the CDR3: TGCGCCAGTACCGGGACAGCAAATGAAAAACTGTTTTTT. The chain uses TRBV10-2 and TRBJ1-4; 7 nucleotides line up with TRBD1. The CDR3 runs 13 residues. Germline CDR1 reads WSHSY; CDR2 reads SAAADI. V shed 9 bases, J shed 5 bases, and the junction held 6 bases outside the gene matches.

The chain employs TRBV14 and TRBJ1-1, with a weak D call TRBD1 (6 bases). The CDR3 loop spans 14 amino acids. Germline V gene lookup returns CDR1 SGHDN and CDR2 FVKESK. Trimming left V 4 bases short and J 7 bases short, with 16 bases between. This CDR3 is CASSRRGGTDEAFF. The CDR3 DNA sequence: TGTGCCAGCAGCCGCAGGGGCGGTACGGATGAAGCTTTCTTT.

V is TRBV7-2 and J is TRBJ2-2; D unresolved. The CDR3 is 17 amino acids. Trimming pared 5 bases from V and 7 bases from J, leaving 23 bases between. Germline loops: CDR1 SGHTA, CDR2 FQGNSA. CDR3 bases: TGTGCCAGCAGCGCAGCCGGAGCAACCCCAATGGGCGGGGAGCTGTTTTTT. It specifies CASSAAGATPMGGELFF.

The chain links TRBV5-6 to TRBJ1-6; possible D gene TRBD1, 6 bases. The V gene lost 0 bases and the J gene lost 7 bases, with 14 bases spanning the gap. The CDR3 contains 16 residues. Germline assignment: CDR1 SGHDT and CDR2 YYEEEE. Here the CDR3 DNA reads TGTGCCAGCAGCTTGGTGGGAACAGGGTTGAATTCACCCCTCCACTTT. Protein sequence: CASSLVGTGLNSPLHF.

This clone was observed once. The chain is built from TRBV2 and TRBJ2-3; D uncertain. CDR3 length equals 12 residues. V was pared by 3 bases and J by 7 bases, with 8 bases between. CDR1 is SNHLY, CDR2 FYNNEI, per germline. This CDR3 is CASSDWSYTQYF. CDR3 DNA: TGTGCCAGCAGTGACTGGTCTTATACGCAGTATTTT.

Points on this clone: The sample contains more than one DNA sequence encoding this CDR3. The V call is TRBV2, the J call TRBJ1-3; no clear D gene. This CDR3 has 12 amino acids. The germline V gene encodes CDR1 SNHLY and CDR2 FYNNEI. V was trimmed by 3 bases and J by 7 bases, leaving 7 bases between them. DNA for the CDR3: TGTGCCAGCAGTGAGGCAGGCAACACCATATATTTT. It translates to CASSEAGNTIYF.

The chain employs TRBV11-2 and TRBJ2-1, with TRBD2 matching 8 bases. Losses at the gene ends were 5 bases for V and 4 bases for J; bases not matched to a gene: 10. This CDR3 has 16 residues. The germline gives CDR1 SGHAT, CDR2 FQNNGV. CDR3: CASSPGSSGWYNEQFF. CDR3 nucleotide sequence: TGTGCCAGCAGCCCTGGGTCTAGCGGGTGGTACAATGAGCAGTTCTTC.

The chain joins TRBV18 to TRBJ2-5; no firm D call. The V and J ends lost 6 bases and 5 bases respectively, with 10 bases between them. The CDR3 has 12 residues. Germline assignment: CDR1 KGHSH and CDR2 LQKENI. CDR3 sequence: CASSQTRETQYF. CDR3 bases: TGTGCCAGCTCTCAAACCAGGGAGACCCAGTACTTC.

The chain uses TRBV18 and TRBJ1-2; a possible D gene is TRBD1 (6 bases). Germline lookup yields CDR1 KGHSH and CDR2 LQKENI. V lost 10 bases and J lost 7, with 19 bases in between. This CDR3 has 13 residues. CDR3 bases: TGTGCCACCTCGGACAGTCAGCCCCTTGGCTACACCTTC. Encoded protein: CATSDSQPLGYTF.

V is TRBV5-1 and J is TRBJ1-3; TRBD1 aligns across 7 bases. The V segment lost 4 bases and the J segment 9 bases; nucleotides outside the gene matches: 7. This CDR3 contains 13 residues. The germline V gene encodes CDR1 SGHRS and CDR2 YFSETQ. The CDR3 here is CASSQTGDGTIYF. The CDR3 nucleotides read TGCGCCAGCAGCCAAACAGGGGACGGCACCATATATTTT.

The V gene is TRBV10-3, the J gene TRBJ2-3; possibly TRBD2 for D (5 bases). Trimming removed 8 bases from V and 5 bases from J, with 14 bases in between. CDR1 is ENHRY and CDR2 is SYGVKD in the germline V gene. The CDR3 sequence is 13 residues long. CDR3 in amino acids: CAIEASGEDTQYF. The CDR3 bases are TGTGCCATCGAGGCATCCGGGGAAGATACGCAGTATTTT.

About this clone itself: Other DNA sequences in this specimen translate into the identical CDR3. The DNA for the CDR3 is TGTGCCAGCAGCTTGTCTAGCGGGAATGAGCAGTTCTTC. Amino acids: CASSLSSGNEQFF. The chain uses TRBV7-2 and TRBJ2-1; the match to TRBD2 covers 8 bases. Germline V CDR1 and CDR2: SGHTA, FQGNSA. The CDR3 has 13 residues. V lost 3 bases and J lost 7; bases outside the gene matches: 2. Using reference TRBV7-2 and TRBJ2-1 for the parts outside the CDR3, the full variable domain is GAGVSQSPSNKVTEKGKDVELRCDPISGHTALYWYRQSLGQGLEFLIYFQGNSAPDKSGLPSDRFSAERTGGSVSTLTIQRTQQEDSAVYLCASSLSSGNEQFFGPGTRLTVL.

V and J are TRBV6-5 and TRBJ2-1; 8 nucleotides align to TRBD1. The germline V gene has CDR1 MNHEY and CDR2 SVGAGI. The CDR3 has 13 residues. V trimming: 0 bases; J trimming: 16 bases; junction bases outside the gene matches: 8. The CDR3 DNA follows: TGTGCCAGCAGTTACTCCGCAGGACAGGGACAATTCTTC. It is translated as CASSYSAGQGQFF.